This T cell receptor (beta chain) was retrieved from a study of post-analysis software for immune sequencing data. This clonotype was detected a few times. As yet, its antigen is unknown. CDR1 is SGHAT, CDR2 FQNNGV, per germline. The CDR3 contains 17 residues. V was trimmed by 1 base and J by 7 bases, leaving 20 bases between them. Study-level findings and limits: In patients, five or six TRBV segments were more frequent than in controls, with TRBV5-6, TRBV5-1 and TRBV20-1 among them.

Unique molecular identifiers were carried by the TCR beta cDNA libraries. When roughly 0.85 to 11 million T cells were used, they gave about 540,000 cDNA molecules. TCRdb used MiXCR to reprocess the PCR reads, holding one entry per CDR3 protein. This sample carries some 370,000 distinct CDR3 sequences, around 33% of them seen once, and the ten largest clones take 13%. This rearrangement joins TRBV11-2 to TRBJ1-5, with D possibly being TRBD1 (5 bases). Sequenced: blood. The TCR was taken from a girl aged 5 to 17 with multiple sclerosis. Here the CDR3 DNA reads TGTGCCAGCAGCTTAGGTCGTGGCCAGGGCGTCGTACAGCCCCAGCATTTT. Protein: CASSLGRGQGVVQPQHF.